Presented here are 26 T cell receptor beta chains from one specimen sequenced in a study of T cell responses to AZD1222 COVID-19 vaccine. Data came from immunoSEQ multiplex PCR; TCRdb stores just in-frame clones and leaves some out. The repertoire holds over 110,000 clones, with roughly 88% as singletons. Source: peripheral blood, taken 28 days after the second AZD1222 dose. These receptor sequences come from an adult who received the AZD1222 COVID-19 vaccine.

The rearrangement links TRBV5-1 to TRBJ2-3; 12 nucleotides align to TRBD1. This CDR3 spans 17 amino acids. Germline assignment: CDR1 SGHRS and CDR2 YFSETQ. V was clipped by 0 bases and J by 7 bases; unmatched bases: 9. The CDR3 nucleotides read TGCGCCAGCAGCTTGGCCGGGACAGGGGGCTTGTTTCATACGCAGTATTTT. Translated: CASSLAGTGGLFHTQYF.

The V and J genes are TRBV29-1 and TRBJ2-4; tentatively, D is TRBD1 (5 bases). The length of the CDR3 is 14 residues. Germline CDR1 SQVTM, CDR2 ANQGSEA. V was shortened by 7 bases and J by 0 bases, with 13 bases between the two germline ends. CDR3 sequence reads: CSACRDLAKNIQYF. The CDR3 DNA is TGCAGCGCGTGCAGGGATCTAGCCAAAAACATTCAGTACTTC.

This clone has just one count. The chain recombines TRBV19 with TRBJ1-6, with D possibly TRBD1 on 5 matching bases. V lost 6 bases and J 0 bases, leaving 9 bases between the germline ends. The CDR3 has 15 residues. Germline V CDR1 and CDR2: LNHDA, SQIVND (reference sequence). The DNA of the CDR3 is TGTGCCAGTAGCCGACAGAGCTCCTATAATTCACCCCTCCACTTT. Translation: CASSRQSSYNSPLHF.

The gene calls are TRBV2 and TRBJ2-5, with D possibly matching TRBD1 (6 bases). V lost 6 bases and J lost 4, with 12 bases in between. Per the germline V gene, CDR1 is SNHLY and CDR2 is FYNNEI. This CDR3 comprises 13 residues. The CDR3 sequence: CASSEQGRETQYF. CDR3 in DNA: TGTGCCAGCAGCGAACAGGGAAGAGAGACCCAGTACTTC.

The V and J genes are TRBV4-2 and TRBJ1-1; no clear D. Trimming stripped 0 bases from V and 2 bases from J, with 10 bases between. Germline V gene lookup returns CDR1 LGHNA and CDR2 YNFKEQ. The CDR3 has 15 residues. The CDR3 DNA reads as TGTGCCAGCAGCCAAGATTTTACGGGAAACACTGAAGCTTTCTTT. Its protein product is CASSQDFTGNTEAFF.

The CDR3 coding sequence is TGTGCCAGCAGCTTAGGGGACAGCAGCACAGATACGCAGTATTTT. Translated, it gives CASSLGDSSTDTQYF. The genes are TRBV7-9 and TRBJ2-3; 7 positions match TRBD1. This CDR3 contains 15 residues. V lost 1 base and J lost 0; bases outside the gene matches: 1. Germline values: CDR1 SEHNR, CDR2 FQNEAQ (reference sequence). Full variable domain (outside the CDR3, taken from reference TRBV7-9 and TRBJ2-3): DTGVSQNPRHKITKRGQNVTFRCDPISEHNRLYWYRQTLGQGPEFLTYFQNEAQLEKSRLLSDRFSAERPKGSFSTLEIQRTEQGDSAMYLCASSLGDSSTDTQYFGPGTRLTVL.

The CDR3 region has the DNA TGTGCCAGCAGCCAGGCGACACAGCTCGGCACAGATACGCAGTATTTT. Translating it yields CASSQATQLGTDTQYF. The rearrangement links TRBV4-2 to TRBJ2-3, with no clear D. The CDR3 length is 16 residues. From germline, CDR1 is LGHNA and CDR2 YNFKEQ. Between the trimmed V and J ends, which lost 3 bases and 1 base, there was a span of 14 bases.

The rearrangement joins TRBV7-9 to TRBJ1-1; D possibly corresponds to TRBD1 (6 bases). The CDR3 length is 13 residues. Per germline, CDR1 SEHNR and CDR2 FQNEAQ (reference sequence). Deletions cut 7 bases from V and 4 bases from J, with 13 bases between. CDR3 in amino acids: CASNPTGFTEAFF. The CDR3 DNA follows: TGTGCCAGCAACCCTACAGGGTTCACTGAAGCTTTCTTT.

This chain connects TRBV16 to TRBJ2-1, with 10 bases aligning to TRBD2. From germline, CDR1 is KGHSY and CDR2 FQNENV. The CDR3 is 17 amino acids. V shed 2 bases and J 2 bases; nucleotides not matched to a gene: 6. Here the CDR3 DNA reads TGTGCCAGCAGCCAACGTAAGCGGGAGGGCCCCTACAATGAGCAGTTCTTC. Amino acids: CASSQRKREGPYNEQFF.

V usage is TRBV3-1 (or the pseudogene TRBV3-2) and J usage is TRBJ2-5, with D perhaps TRBD1 (5 bases). The germline CDR1 and CDR2 sequences are LGHDT and YNNKEL (reference sequence). CDR3 length: 14 amino acids. Trimming took 2 bases from V and 4 from J, leaving 11 bases between them. CDR3 in amino acids: CASSQQGAGETQYF. The CDR3 DNA is TGTGCCAGCAGCCAACAAGGGGCAGGAGAGACCCAGTACTTC.

The genes are TRBV30 and TRBJ1-3; unclear D gene. CDR3 length equals 14 residues. Germline-derived CDR1 and CDR2 are GTSNPN and SVGIG (reference sequence). The V gene lost 1 base and the J gene lost 0 bases, with 7 bases spanning the gap. For the CDR3, the DNA is TGTGCCTGGAGTGGGTGGGCCTCTGGAAACACCATATATTTT. Translation: CAWSGWASGNTIYF.

In this sample, this clone turned up once. The chain recombines TRBV9 with TRBJ2-1, with D uncertain. Germline V lookup: CDR1 SGDLS, CDR2 YYNGEE. This CDR3 contains 16 residues. With 0 bases removed from V and 0 bases from J, the gap between germline ends came to 10 bases. The CDR3 region is CASSVVVSSSYNEQFF. CDR3 in DNA: TGTGCCAGCAGCGTAGTAGTCTCGAGCTCCTACAATGAGCAGTTCTTC.

This chain uses TRBV7-8 with TRBJ2-7; D is uncertain. The CDR3 extends over 16 amino acids. Germline CDR1 SGHVS, CDR2 FQNEAQ. Deletions cut 7 bases from V and 0 bases from J, with 19 bases between. CDR3 sequence: CASTQSGGFSSYEQYF. In nucleotides, the CDR3 is TGTGCCAGCACCCAATCTGGCGGATTCAGCTCCTACGAGCAGTACTTC.

The chain employs TRBV24-1 and TRBJ2-5, with TRBD1 matching over 7 bases. This CDR3 comprises 15 residues. V lost 2 bases, J lost 2 bases, and 4 bases stayed unmatched. Germline values: CDR1 KGHDR, CDR2 SFDVKD. CDR3: CATSDSGTVQETQYF. For the CDR3, the DNA is TGTGCCACCAGTGATTCCGGGACAGTACAAGAGACCCAGTACTTC.

The V gene is TRBV15, the J gene TRBJ1-4; tentatively, D is TRBD1 (5 bases). Per germline, CDR1 LNHNV and CDR2 YYDKDF (reference sequence). The CDR3 spans 13 residues. Trimming took 3 bases from V and 7 from J, leaving 9 bases between them. This CDR3 reads CATSRGESEKLFF. The DNA for the CDR3 is TGTGCCACCAGCAGGGGGGAAAGTGAAAAACTGTTTTTT.

This chain joins TRBV28 and TRBJ1-3; the match to TRBD1 covers 8 bases. Germline CDR1 is MDHEN and CDR2 is SYDVKM. Unmatched junction bases numbered 5, after V lost 5 bases and J lost 5 bases. This CDR3 comprises 14 residues. CDR3: CASSTTGGRNTIYF. The CDR3 nucleotides read TGTGCCAGCAGTACCACAGGGGGACGAAACACCATATATTTT. The variable domain in full, with the rest retrieved from reference TRBV28 and TRBJ1-3, is DVKVTQSSRYLVKRTGEKVFLECVQDMDHENMFWYRQDPGLGLRLIYFSYDVKMKEKGDIPEGYSVSREKKERFSLILESASTNQTSMYLCASSTTGGRNTIYFGEGSWLTVV.

The rearrangement links TRBV30 to TRBJ2-6; possibly TRBD1 or TRBD2 for D (5 bases each). Trimming took 3 bases from V and 0 from J, leaving 18 bases between them. Germline CDR1 is GTSNPN and CDR2 is SVGIG (reference sequence). The CDR3 runs to 18 residues. CDR3 nucleotide sequence: TGTGCCTGGAGCAGCGTCCGGGGACGGCTCTCTGGGGCCAACGTCCTGACTTTC. Translated: CAWSSVRGRLSGANVLTF.

The gene calls are TRBV19 and TRBJ2-1; possible D gene TRBD2, 6 bases. This CDR3 comprises 17 residues. The germline V gene has CDR1 LNHDA and CDR2 SQIVND (reference sequence). V dropped 3 bases and J dropped 0 bases, with 15 bases sitting between them. CDR3: CASSMGLRGSSYNEQFF. The CDR3 region has the DNA TGTGCCAGTAGTATGGGGTTGCGGGGAAGCTCCTACAATGAGCAGTTCTTC. Full variable domain (missing parts from reference TRBV19 and TRBJ2-1): DGGITQSPKYLFRKEGQNVTLSCEQNLNHDAMYWYRQDPGQGLRLIYYSQIVNDFQKGDIAEGYSVSREKKESFPLTVTSAQKNPTAFYLCASSMGLRGSSYNEQFFGPGTRLTVL.

The V and J genes are TRBV5-1 and TRBJ2-1; 9 bases are shared with TRBD1. Trimming at V came to 5 bases and at J to 4 bases, leaving 7 bases not matched to a gene. CDR1 SGHRS and CDR2 YFSETQ come from the germline V gene. The CDR3 covers 15 residues. CDR3 bases: TGCGCCAGCAGGCCCGGGACAGGGTTTTACAATGAGCAGTTCTTC. Translation: CASRPGTGFYNEQFF.

The chain joins TRBV28 to TRBJ1-4, with TRBD1 identical over 8 bases. With V trimmed by 6 bases and J by 4 bases, 4 bases remained unmatched. The CDR3 is 14 amino acids. Germline V CDR1 and CDR2: MDHEN, SYDVKM. As DNA, the CDR3 is TGTGCCAGCAGCTCGGGACAGGTTAATGAAAAACTGTTTTTT. Protein product: CASSSGQVNEKLFF.

The genes are TRBV7-2 and TRBJ2-5, with D possibly matching TRBD2 (5 bases). Per the germline V gene, CDR1 is SGHTA and CDR2 is FQGNSA. The CDR3 length is 13 residues. V lost 6 bases and J 0 bases, leaving 8 bases between the germline ends. The CDR3 bases are TGTGCCAGCAGTAGGGAGTACCAAGAGACCCAGTACTTC. Translated: CASSREYQETQYF.

V and J are TRBV14 and TRBJ2-3; the match to TRBD2 covers 10 bases. From germline, CDR1 is SGHDN and CDR2 FVKESK. This CDR3 spans 16 amino acids. The ends lost 1 base at V and 4 bases at J; junction bases unmatched: 5. The CDR3 region has the DNA TGTGCCAGCAGCCAAGGTTTAGCGGGAGGAGCAGATACGCAGTATTTT. As protein: CASSQGLAGGADTQYF.

The chain has TRBV10-1 and TRBJ2-1; TRBD2 aligns across 13 bases. Germline lookup yields CDR1 WNHNN and CDR2 SYGVQD (reference sequence). The trim removed 3 bases at V and 0 bases at J, leaving 5 bases unmatched. CDR3 size: 18 residues. The DNA for the CDR3 is TGCGCCAGCAGTGATACTAGCGGGAGGGCGAGCTCCTACAATGAGCAGTTCTTC. Encoded protein: CASSDTSGRASSYNEQFF.

The rearrangement links TRBV5-1 to TRBJ2-1; TRBD2 matches at 16 bases. Unmatched junction bases numbered 11, after V lost 1 base and J lost 7 bases. The germline gives CDR1 SGHRS, CDR2 YFSETQ. The CDR3 sequence is 19 residues long. The DNA for the CDR3 is TGCGCCAGCAGCTTGATGGGACTAGCGGGAGGGGGATTGAGTAATGAGCAGTTCTTC. This codes for CASSLMGLAGGGLSNEQFF.

The chain uses TRBV6-6 and TRBJ1-5, with D possibly being TRBD1 (5 bases). Per germline, CDR1 MNHNY and CDR2 SVGAGI (reference sequence). This CDR3 has 15 residues. Trimming took 7 bases from V and 4 from J, leaving 17 bases between them. CDR3 sequence: CASTASGYGNQPQHF. CDR3 nucleotide sequence: TGTGCCAGCACCGCCTCAGGGTACGGGAATCAGCCCCAGCATTTT.

This sequence joins TRBV5-4 and TRBJ2-5; no clear D gene. V was pared by 5 bases and J by 3 bases, with 11 bases between. The CDR3 contains 13 residues. Looked up from germline, CDR1 is SGHNT and CDR2 is YYREEE (reference sequence). CDR3 in DNA: TGTGCCAGCAGTAGGGCATTGAAAGAGACCCAGTACTTC. Encoded protein: CASSRALKETQYF. Combining the CDR3 with reference TRBV5-4 and TRBJ2-5 gives the whole variable domain ETGVTQSPTHLIKTRGQQVTLRCSSQSGHNTVSWYQQALGQGPQFIFQYYREEENGRGNFPPRFSGLQFPNYSSELNVNALELDDSALYLCASSRALKETQYFGPGTRLLVL.